This T cell receptor beta chain was retrieved from a study of blood T cell repertoires in COVID-19. Turning to the study itself: Samples came from the United States, Italy and Spain, spanning acute and convalescent COVID-19. The analysed material was cDNA or gDNA that came from T cells, B-cell-depleted T cells, or PBMCs.

It was during active infection that Seattle patients were enrolled and then longitudinally followed. This clone was seen only once. In the study's own analysis: It was from reference gene primer amplification that nucleated cell counts were estimated. Sequenced by immunoSEQ multiplex PCR; TCRdb stores in-frame clones only, minus some. The D gene and trimming were derived from the DNA, and the V and J assignments and clone size from that table. The data show 97,000 or so clones, roughly nine tenths seen once. V was clipped by 0 bases and J by 7 bases, with 11 bases between them. The CDR3 is 14 amino acids. The V gene's germline CDR1 is SGHDT and CDR2 YYEEEE.

The sequenced sample was peripheral blood. The V and J genes are TRBV5-6 and TRBJ1-5; TRBD1 might be the D (5 bases). This receptor was obtained from a woman between 50 and 59 years old with COVID-19, enrolled during active disease. The CDR3 nucleotides read TGTGCCAGCAGCTTGGCCGGGGGGGGGCAGCCCCAGCATTTT. Residues: CASSLAGGGQPQHF.